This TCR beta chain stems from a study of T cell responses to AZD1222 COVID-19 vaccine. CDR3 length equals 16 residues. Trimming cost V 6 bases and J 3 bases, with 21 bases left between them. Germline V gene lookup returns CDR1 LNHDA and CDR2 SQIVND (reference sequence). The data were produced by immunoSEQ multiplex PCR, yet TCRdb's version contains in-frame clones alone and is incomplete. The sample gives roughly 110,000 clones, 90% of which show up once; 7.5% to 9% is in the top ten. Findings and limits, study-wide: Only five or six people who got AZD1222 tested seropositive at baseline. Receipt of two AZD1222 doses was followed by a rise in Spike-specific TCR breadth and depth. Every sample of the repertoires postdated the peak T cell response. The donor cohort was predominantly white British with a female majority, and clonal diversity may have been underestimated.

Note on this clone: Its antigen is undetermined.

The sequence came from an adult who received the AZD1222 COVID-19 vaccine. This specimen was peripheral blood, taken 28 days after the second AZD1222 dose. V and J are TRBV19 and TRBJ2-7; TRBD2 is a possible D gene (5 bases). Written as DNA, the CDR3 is TGTGCCAGTAGCACCAGGATGTCGCAGAGGGTCTACGAGCAGTACTTC. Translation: CASSTRMSQRVYEQYF. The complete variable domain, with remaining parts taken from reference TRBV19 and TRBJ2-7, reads DGGITQSPKYLFRKEGQNVTLSCEQNLNHDAMYWYRQDPGQGLRLIYYSQIVNDFQKGDIAEGYSVSREKKESFPLTVTSAQKNPTAFYLCASSTRMSQRVYEQYFGPGTRLTVT.